Below are 14 T cell receptor beta chains sequenced from a single sample in a study of monozygotic twins with cystic fibrosis. Some clones are missing from TCRdb's copy, which holds only in-frame ones; the method was immunoSEQ multiplex PCR. This table has approximately 32,000 clones, roughly 96% appearing once. Sequenced sample: blood. The receptors were gathered from a girl aged 2-10 years with cystic fibrosis.

In its sample, this clone was seen once. The chain employs TRBV15 and TRBJ2-1; TRBD2 might be the D (7 bases). CDR1 LNHNV and CDR2 YYDKDF come from the germline V gene (reference sequence). CDR3 length equals 15 residues. Deletions cut 5 bases from V and 5 bases from J, with 16 bases between. The CDR3 DNA reads as TGTGCCACCAGCGGGGGGGCAGGACACAACAATGAGCAGTTCTTC. As protein: CATSGGAGHNNEQFF. Complete variable domain (other parts from reference TRBV15 and TRBJ2-1): DAMVIQNPRYQVTQFGKPVTLSCSQTLNHNVMYWYQQKSSQAPKLLFHYYDKDFNNEADTPDNFQSRRPNTSFCFLDIRSPGLGDTAMYLCATSGGAGHNNEQFFGPGTRLTVL.

The chain is built from TRBV7-3 and TRBJ1-2; D unresolved. V was trimmed by 7 bases and J by 8 bases, leaving 20 bases between them. Per germline, CDR1 SGHTA and CDR2 FQGTGA. This CDR3 region has 14 residues. The CDR3 DNA follows: TGTGCCAGCATCCCCCAGTCATCTATCGTCGGCTACACCTTC. Protein: CASIPQSSIVGYTF.

This chain uses TRBV28 with TRBJ1-6; D uncertain. This CDR3 is 16 amino acids long. Germline V gives CDR1 MDHEN, CDR2 SYDVKM. V lost 3 bases, J lost 8 bases, and 17 bases lay in between. The CDR3 sequence: CASSFSPGPKDSPLHF. CDR3 nucleotide sequence: TGTGCCAGCAGTTTCTCCCCCGGGCCGAAGGATTCACCCCTCCACTTT.

The chain recombines TRBV29-1 with TRBJ2-4; 11 bases are a match to TRBD2. The CDR3 consists of 13 residues. The V gene end was trimmed by 7 bases and the J gene end by 6 bases; junction bases not matched to a gene: 5. Germline CDR1 reads SQVTM; CDR2 reads ANQGSEA. The CDR3 here is CSAFSGRANIQYF. The CDR3 DNA reads TGCAGCGCCTTTAGCGGGAGGGCAAACATTCAGTACTTC.

This clone was found once. V usage is TRBV9 and J usage is TRBJ2-7; tentatively, D is TRBD2 (7 bases). The V gene's germline CDR1 is SGDLS and CDR2 YYNGEE. Deletions cut 0 bases from V and 3 bases from J, with 13 bases between. The CDR3 length is 15 residues. The DNA for the CDR3 is TGTGCCAGCAGCGTAGGGGAGGGGGTCTTCTACGAGCAGTACTTC. This translates into CASSVGEGVFYEQYF.

The chain has TRBV19 and TRBJ1-5; 9 bases fit TRBD1. V lost 3 bases, J lost 4 bases, and 7 bases stayed unmatched. Germline V CDR1 and CDR2: LNHDA, SQIVND (reference sequence). The CDR3 sequence is 16 residues long. The CDR3 region is CASSILGQGRNQPQHF. CDR3 in DNA: TGTGCCAGTAGTATTCTGGGACAGGGTCGAAATCAGCCCCAGCATTTT.

The chain joins TRBV6-6 to TRBJ2-2; 9 bases are a match to TRBD2. This CDR3 is 15 amino acids long. V trimming: 7 bases; J trimming: 3 bases; junction bases outside the gene matches: 6. Germline V CDR1 and CDR2: MNHNY, SVGAGI (reference sequence). CDR3 in amino acids: CASNIAGADTGELFF. CDR3 DNA: TGTGCCAGCAACATAGCGGGAGCAGACACCGGGGAGCTGTTTTTT.

The J gene is TRBJ2-1, the V gene TRBV29-1, with a possible D match to TRBD2 (6 bases). The CDR3 covers 14 residues. CDR1 and CDR2 (germline): SQVTM, ANQGSEA. Deletions cut 6 bases from V and 0 bases from J, with 12 bases between. The CDR3 region has the DNA TGCAGCGTGCTACGGGGGAGCTCCTACAATGAGCAGTTCTTC. Encoded protein: CSVLRGSSYNEQFF.

V usage is TRBV11-2 and J usage is TRBJ2-7; a possible D gene is TRBD1 (5 bases). Germline CDR1 SGHAT, CDR2 FQNNGV. Trimming took 2 bases from V and 7 from J, leaving 21 bases between them. The length of the CDR3 is 16 residues. CDR3: CASSLNLGQLKLEQYF. The DNA for the CDR3 is TGTGCCAGCAGCTTAAATCTGGGGCAGCTCAAGCTTGAGCAGTACTTC.

This chain uses TRBV2 with TRBJ2-7; TRBD2 matches at 10 bases. CDR1 and CDR2 from the germline V gene are SNHLY and FYNNEI. The CDR3 spans 15 residues. Unmatched junction bases numbered 4, after V lost 1 base and J lost 4 bases. The CDR3 protein is CASSEGTSGFYEQYF. The DNA for the CDR3 is TGTGCCAGCAGTGAAGGGACTAGCGGATTTTACGAGCAGTACTTC.

The chain couples TRBV9 to TRBJ1-1; TRBD1 is a possible D gene (5 bases). This CDR3 has 15 residues. Between the trimmed V and J ends, which lost 0 bases and 0 bases, there was a span of 9 bases. CDR1 and CDR2 from the germline V gene are SGDLS and YYNGEE. The CDR3 spells CASSVDGGMNTEAFF. CDR3 DNA: TGTGCCAGCAGCGTAGATGGGGGGATGAACACTGAAGCTTTCTTT. Looking up the rest from reference TRBV9 and TRBJ1-1 gives the full variable domain: DSGVTQTPKHLITATGQRVTLRCSPRSGDLSVYWYQQSLDQGLQFLIQYYNGEERAKGNILERFSAQQFPDLHSELNLSSLELGDSALYFCASSVDGGMNTEAFFGQGTRLTVV.

This chain uses TRBV19 with TRBJ2-1, with a possible D match to TRBD2 (5 bases). Trimming pared 5 bases from V and 3 bases from J, leaving 11 bases between. Germline CDR1 reads LNHDA; CDR2 reads SQIVND (reference sequence). The length of the CDR3 is 14 residues. Here the CDR3 DNA reads TGTGCCAGTAGTCTATACGAGGGCTACAATGAGCAGTTCTTC. It is translated as CASSLYEGYNEQFF.

This clone was observed a few times. The chain's CDR3 is CASSYRSNSPLHF. The CDR3 DNA follows: TGTGCCAGCAGTTATAGGTCGAATTCACCCCTCCACTTT. V usage is TRBV6-5 and J usage is TRBJ1-6; D call uncertain. The CDR3 is made up of 13 amino acids. The V and J ends lost 3 bases and 7 bases respectively, with 7 bases between them. The V gene's germline CDR1 is MNHEY and CDR2 SVGAGI.

This sequence joins TRBV4-1 and TRBJ1-1; D not certain. The germline V gene has CDR1 MGHRA and CDR2 YSYEKL. There are 16 residues in the CDR3. Trimming left V 0 bases short and J 0 bases short, with 11 bases between. This CDR3 is CASSQDRGGLNTEAFF. As DNA, the CDR3 is TGCGCCAGCAGCCAAGATCGCGGAGGCTTGAACACTGAAGCTTTCTTT.